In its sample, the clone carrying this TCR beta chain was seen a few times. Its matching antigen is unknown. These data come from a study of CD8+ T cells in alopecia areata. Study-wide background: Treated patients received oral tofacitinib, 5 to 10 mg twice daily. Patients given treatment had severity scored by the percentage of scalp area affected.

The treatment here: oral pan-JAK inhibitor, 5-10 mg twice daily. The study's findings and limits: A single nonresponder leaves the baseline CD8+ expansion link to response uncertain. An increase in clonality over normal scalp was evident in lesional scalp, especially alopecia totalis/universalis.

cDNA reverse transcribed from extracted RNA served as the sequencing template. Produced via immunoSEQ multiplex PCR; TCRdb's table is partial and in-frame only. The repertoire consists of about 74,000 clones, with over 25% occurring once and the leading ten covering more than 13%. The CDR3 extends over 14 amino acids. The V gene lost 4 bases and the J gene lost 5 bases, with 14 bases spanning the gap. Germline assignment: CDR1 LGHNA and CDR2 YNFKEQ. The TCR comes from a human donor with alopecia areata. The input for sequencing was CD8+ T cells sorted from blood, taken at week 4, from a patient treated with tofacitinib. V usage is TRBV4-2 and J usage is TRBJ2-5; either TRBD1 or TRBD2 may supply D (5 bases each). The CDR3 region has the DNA TGTGCCAGCAGCCCACACCTAGCAGGGGAGACCCAGTACTTC. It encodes CASSPHLAGETQYF.